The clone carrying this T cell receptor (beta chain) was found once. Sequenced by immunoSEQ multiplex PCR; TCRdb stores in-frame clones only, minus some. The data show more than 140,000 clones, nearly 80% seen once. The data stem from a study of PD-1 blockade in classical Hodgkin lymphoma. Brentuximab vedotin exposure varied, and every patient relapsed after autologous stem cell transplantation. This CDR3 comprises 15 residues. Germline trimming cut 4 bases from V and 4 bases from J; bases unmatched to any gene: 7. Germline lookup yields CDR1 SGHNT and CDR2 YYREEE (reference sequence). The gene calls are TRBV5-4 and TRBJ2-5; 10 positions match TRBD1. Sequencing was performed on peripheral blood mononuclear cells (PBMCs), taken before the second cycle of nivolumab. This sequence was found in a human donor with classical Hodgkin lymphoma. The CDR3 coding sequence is TGTGCCAGCAGCCGGCCGACAGGGGGCGGAGAGACCCAGTACTTC. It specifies CASSRPTGGGETQYF.